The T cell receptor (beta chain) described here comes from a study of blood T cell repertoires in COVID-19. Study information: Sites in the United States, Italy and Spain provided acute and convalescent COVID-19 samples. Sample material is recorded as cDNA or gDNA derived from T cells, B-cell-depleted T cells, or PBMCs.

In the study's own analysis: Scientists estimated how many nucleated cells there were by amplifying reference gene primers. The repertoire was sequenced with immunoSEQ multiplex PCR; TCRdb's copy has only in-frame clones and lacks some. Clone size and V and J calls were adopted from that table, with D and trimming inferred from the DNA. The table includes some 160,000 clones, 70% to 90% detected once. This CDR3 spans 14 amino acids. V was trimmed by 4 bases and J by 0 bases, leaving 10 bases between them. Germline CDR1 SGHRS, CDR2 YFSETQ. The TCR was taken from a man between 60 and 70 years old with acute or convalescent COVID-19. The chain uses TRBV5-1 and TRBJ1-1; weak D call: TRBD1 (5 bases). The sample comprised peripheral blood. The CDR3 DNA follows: TGCGCCAGCAGCCTGGGGGAGATGAACACTGAAGCTTTCTTT. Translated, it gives CASSLGEMNTEAFF.